Listed here are 17 T cell receptor beta chains from one sample, sequenced in a study of shared clonotypes between healthy human individuals. Data came from immunoSEQ multiplex PCR; TCRdb stores just in-frame clones and leaves some out. The table lists approximately 530,000 clones, approximately 95% of them singletons, with approximately 0.06% in the top ten. Sequenced material: naive CD4+ T cells sorted from blood. Noted subset: CD45RA+ positively selected. These receptors came from a woman aged 25 to 45 in good health.

The chain carries TRBV7-9 and TRBJ2-1; tentatively, D is TRBD2 (6 bases). CDR3 length: 16 amino acids. Per germline, CDR1 SEHNR and CDR2 FQNEAQ (reference sequence). The V end was cut by 2 bases, the J end by 2 bases, with 13 bases between. CDR3 in amino acids: CASSLSRLDPYNEQFF. CDR3 nucleotide sequence: TGTGCCAGCAGCTTATCCCGACTAGATCCCTACAATGAGCAGTTCTTC.

The CDR3 bases are TGTGCCAGCAGCCCGATCGGGAGGGATCAGCCCCAGCATTTT. Translation gives CASSPIGRDQPQHF. V gene TRBV6-6 combines with J gene TRBJ1-5; D remains unclear. Germline V gene lookup returns CDR1 MNHNY and CDR2 SVGAGI (reference sequence). The CDR3 is 14 amino acids. Trimming left V 6 bases short and J 5 bases short, with 14 bases between.

The chain uses TRBV6-5 and TRBJ1-1; 9 bases align to TRBD1. Per germline, CDR1 MNHEY and CDR2 SVGAGI. The CDR3 contains 12 residues. J was trimmed by 5 bases and V by 8 bases; bases with no gene match: 3. The CDR3 protein is CASRTGETEAFF. As DNA, the CDR3 is TGTGCCAGCCGGACAGGGGAAACTGAAGCTTTCTTT.

The chain employs TRBV10-2 and TRBJ2-1; perhaps TRBD2 as D (5 bases). The V gene's germline CDR1 is WSHSY and CDR2 SAAADI. The CDR3 is 17 residues long. The V and J ends lost 2 bases and 0 bases respectively, with 14 bases between them. The CDR3 nucleotides are TGCGCCAGCAGTGAGCCCCAGCGGAGGAGCTCCTACAATGAGCAGTTCTTC. Amino acid sequence: CASSEPQRRSSYNEQFF.

CDR3: CASSQEGSPGNTIYF. CDR3 DNA sequence: TGCGCCAGCAGCCAAGAGGGCTCTCCCGGAAACACCATATATTTT. V is TRBV4-1 and J is TRBJ1-3; unclear D gene. CDR1 and CDR2 from the germline V gene are MGHRA and YSYEKL. The CDR3 consists of 15 residues. Trimming took 0 bases from V and 4 from J, leaving 10 bases between them.

The rearrangement joins TRBV4-1 to TRBJ2-5, with 7 bases fitting TRBD1. The trim removed 0 bases at V and 7 bases at J, leaving 5 bases unmatched. Germline-derived CDR1 and CDR2 are MGHRA and YSYEKL. The CDR3 is 14 amino acids. CDR3 amino acids: CASSQERAGGTQYF. CDR3 bases: TGCGCCAGCAGCCAAGAGAGGGCAGGGGGGACCCAGTACTTC.

This clone came up once. The V gene is TRBV19, the J gene TRBJ1-2; 7 bases are a match to TRBD1. Losses at the gene ends were 9 bases for V and 2 bases for J; bases not matched to a gene: 6. CDR3 size: 13 residues. In germline, CDR1 is LNHDA, CDR2 SQIVND (reference sequence). CDR3 DNA: TGTGCCAGCCCATTGGACAGGAACTATGGCTACACCTTC. Protein product: CASPLDRNYGYTF.

The rearrangement uses TRBV6-5 and TRBJ1-1; unclear D gene. Germline V gene data show CDR1 as MNHEY and CDR2 as SVGAGI. V lost 6 bases, J lost 4 bases, and 12 bases lay in between. The CDR3 loop spans 13 amino acids. Here the CDR3 DNA reads TGTGCCAGCAGACGCCTGGATACCACTGAAGCTTTCTTT. Translating it yields CASRRLDTTEAFF.

CDR3 nucleotide sequence: TGTGCCAGCAGTTTTGGTGGGGCTAGCGGCTACGAGCAGTACTTC. This gives the protein CASSFGGASGYEQYF. The chain has TRBV28 and TRBJ2-7; 7 nucleotides agree with TRBD2. The CDR3 has 15 residues. The junction had 8 bases not matched to a gene; V was cut back by 3 bases and J by 3 bases. Germline CDR1 reads MDHEN; CDR2 reads SYDVKM.

V and J are TRBV20-1 and TRBJ2-5; no firm D call. V dropped 6 bases and J dropped 1 base, with 6 bases sitting between them. The CDR3 runs 11 residues. Germline-derived CDR1 and CDR2 are DFQATT and SNEGSKA (reference sequence). CDR3 region: CSAASQETQYF. CDR3 nucleotides: TGCAGTGCGGCCAGCCAAGAGACCCAGTACTTC.

Comments on this clone: Other DNA sequences of this sample code for an identical CDR3. The chain uses TRBV11-2 and TRBJ1-1; 7 bases fit TRBD1. The germline V gene has CDR1 SGHAT and CDR2 FQNNGV. After removal of 2 bases from V and 4 bases from J, the junction contained 4 bases not matched to a gene. There are 14 residues in the CDR3. CDR3 sequence: CASSLNRGSTEAFF. Written as DNA, the CDR3 is TGTGCCAGCAGCTTAAACAGGGGATCCACTGAAGCTTTCTTT.

The chain links TRBV5-1 to TRBJ2-7; possible D gene TRBD1, 6 bases. Trimming removed 4 bases at V and 5 bases at J, with 10 bases between. CDR1 is SGHRS, CDR2 YFSETQ, per germline. The length of the CDR3 is 12 residues. Written as DNA, the CDR3 is TGCGCCAGCAGCACACAGGGCGACGAGCAGTACTTC. This codes for CASSTQGDEQYF. The full variable domain, its missing parts supplied by reference TRBV5-1 and TRBJ2-7, is KAGVTQTPRYLIKTRGQQVTLSCSPISGHRSVSWYQQTPGQGLQFLFEYFSETQRNKGNFPGRFSGRQFSNSRSEMNVSTLELGDSALYLCASSTQGDEQYFGPGTRLTVT.

The CDR3 sequence is CASSHAMDRGYRAQYF. The CDR3 DNA reads as TGCGCCAGCAGCCACGCTATGGACAGGGGCTACCGGGCCCAGTACTTC. The chain joins TRBV4-1 to TRBJ2-5; 9 bases match TRBD1. The junction had 14 bases not matched to a gene; V was cut back by 3 bases and J by 9 bases. The CDR3 runs to 16 residues. Germline values: CDR1 MGHRA, CDR2 YSYEKL.

V and J are TRBV28 and TRBJ2-5; the match to TRBD1 covers 8 bases. The length of the CDR3 is 16 residues. V was clipped by 3 bases and J by 2 bases; unmatched bases: 8. Germline lookup yields CDR1 MDHEN and CDR2 SYDVKM. DNA for the CDR3: TGTGCCAGCAGTTTTACGACGGGGACAGGACAAGAGACCCAGTACTTC. It is translated as CASSFTTGTGQETQYF.

This sequence joins TRBV19 and TRBJ2-1, with D maybe TRBD1 (6 bases). CDR3 size: 13 residues. From germline, CDR1 is LNHDA and CDR2 SQIVND (reference sequence). V shed 0 bases and J shed 12 bases, with 12 bases lying between them. The CDR3 bases are TGTGCCAGTAGTATAGATCGAAGAGGGGGGCAGTTCTTC. As protein: CASSIDRRGGQFF.

The chain is built from TRBV5-1 and TRBJ2-7; TRBD1 might be the D (6 bases). The CDR3 length is 13 residues. Germline V lookup: CDR1 SGHRS, CDR2 YFSETQ. The V and J ends lost 4 bases and 4 bases respectively, with 12 bases between them. The CDR3 sequence: CASSKTQGYEQYF. The DNA of the CDR3 is TGCGCCAGCAGCAAAACACAGGGATACGAGCAGTACTTC. The full variable domain, rest sourced from reference TRBV5-1 and TRBJ2-7, is KAGVTQTPRYLIKTRGQQVTLSCSPISGHRSVSWYQQTPGQGLQFLFEYFSETQRNKGNFPGRFSGRQFSNSRSEMNVSTLELGDSALYLCASSKTQGYEQYFGPGTRLTVT.

The chain has TRBV7-3 and TRBJ2-7; 9 bases align to TRBD1. J gave up 5 bases and V 5 bases, and 10 bases lay outside the gene matches. This CDR3 region has 15 residues. CDR1 is SGHTA, CDR2 FQGTGA, per germline. CDR3 bases: TGTGCCAGCAGCCCTACTGGGACAGGGAACCACGAGCAGTACTTC. Translating it yields CASSPTGTGNHEQYF.